These 30 T cell receptor beta chains were sequenced from one sample in a study of OX40 agonist ivuxolimab in advanced cancers. Repertoires were generated with immunoSEQ multiplex PCR, while TCRdb's copy carries only in-frame clones and drops some. The data contain about 130,000 clones, around 90% of them singletons. The source material was CD4+ or CD8+ T cells sorted from blood, sampled in a trial of the OX40 agonist ivuxolimab. The receptors were sampled from an adult with an advanced solid tumor such as melanoma, head and neck, liver or kidney cancer.

The chain uses TRBV5-6 and TRBJ1-1; TRBD1 agrees at 7 bases. With 3 bases clipped from V and 1 base from J, the junction kept 0 bases outside the gene matches. Per the germline V gene, CDR1 is SGHDT and CDR2 is YYEEEE. The CDR3 runs 13 residues. The CDR3 DNA follows: TGTGCCAGCAGCTGGGACAGGAACACTGAAGCTTTCTTT. It encodes CASSWDRNTEAFF.

CDR3 region: CASRPPGGETQYF. For the CDR3, the DNA is TGTGCCAGCCGACCTCCTGGCGGGGAGACCCAGTACTTC. The J gene is TRBJ2-5, the V gene TRBV6-5; tentatively, D is TRBD2 (5 bases). V was trimmed by 8 bases and J by 5 bases, leaving 15 bases between them. This CDR3 is built from 13 residues. Germline V lookup: CDR1 MNHEY, CDR2 SVGAGI.

The chain has TRBV14 and TRBJ2-3; no reliable D call. The CDR3 runs 12 residues. Deletions cut 4 bases from V and 6 bases from J, with 8 bases between. CDR1 SGHDN and CDR2 FVKESK come from the germline V gene. The CDR3 region has the DNA TGTGCCAGCAGCCTAGAGGCGGATACGCAGTATTTT. Protein: CASSLEADTQYF.

The V and J genes are TRBV7-9 and TRBJ2-1, with 13 bases matching TRBD2. V dropped 5 bases and J dropped 7; count of bases not matched to a gene: 5. The CDR3 covers 15 residues. Germline V CDR1 and CDR2: SEHNR, FQNEAQ (reference sequence). CDR3 DNA: TGTGCCAGCAGCCCTCCGGGACTAGCGGGGAATGAGCAGTTCTTC. Residues: CASSPPGLAGNEQFF. The whole variable domain, filled in from reference TRBV7-9 and TRBJ2-1, reads DTGVSQNPRHKITKRGQNVTFRCDPISEHNRLYWYRQTLGQGPEFLTYFQNEAQLEKSRLLSDRFSAERPKGSFSTLEIQRTEQGDSAMYLCASSPPGLAGNEQFFGPGTRLTVL.

V usage is TRBV27 and J usage is TRBJ2-7; 8 bases align to TRBD1. This CDR3 region has 13 residues. Trimming took 3 bases from V and 6 from J; bases not matched to a gene: 4. CDR1 MNHEY and CDR2 SMNVEV come from the germline V gene (reference sequence). The CDR3 sequence: CASSFRTGTEQYF. In DNA, the CDR3 is TGTGCCAGCAGTTTCAGGACAGGGACCGAGCAGTACTTC.

This clone was seen once. The chain combines TRBV6-5 with TRBJ1-1, with D tentatively TRBD1 (6 bases). This CDR3 contains 14 residues. CDR1 is MNHEY and CDR2 is SVGAGI in the germline V gene. Trimming pared 6 bases from V and 0 bases from J, leaving 11 bases between. In nucleotides, the CDR3 is TGTGCCAGCAGACCGGACAGTATGAACACTGAAGCTTTCTTT. Protein product: CASRPDSMNTEAFF.

This chain joins TRBV12-5 and TRBJ2-7, with TRBD2 identical over 12 bases. Trimming cost V 3 bases and J 7 bases; bases outside gene matches: 4. CDR1 and CDR2 (germline): LGHNT, FRNRAP. The CDR3 spans 14 residues. As DNA, the CDR3 is TGTGCTAGTGGTTTAGCCGGGACTAGCGGGGAGCAGTACTTC. Amino acid sequence: CASGLAGTSGEQYF.

This chain uses TRBV28 with TRBJ1-4; 7 bases line up with TRBD1. Germline values: CDR1 MDHEN, CDR2 SYDVKM. The junction had 18 bases not matched to a gene; V was cut back by 4 bases and J by 4 bases. The CDR3 covers 19 residues. In nucleotides, the CDR3 is TGTGCCAGCAGTTCCCCACCGACAGGGAATTACAACTATAATGAAAAACTGTTTTTT. This translates into CASSSPPTGNYNYNEKLFF.

The chain recombines TRBV7-2 with TRBJ2-5; 8 bases line up with TRBD2. V lost 3 bases and J lost 5; bases outside the gene matches: 8. The CDR3 runs 15 residues. CDR1 and CDR2 (germline): SGHTA, FQGNSA. CDR3 DNA sequence: TGTGCCAGCAGCTTCGGGGGGGAGAGGGTGGAGACCCAGTACTTC. It specifies CASSFGGERVETQYF.

The chain combines TRBV5-6 with TRBJ2-7, with a tentative D call TRBD1 (6 bases). Looked up from germline, CDR1 is SGHDT and CDR2 is YYEEEE. The CDR3 consists of 15 residues. The V end lost 3 bases, the J end lost 3 bases, and 16 bases lay between the germline ends. This CDR3 is CASSYLPGQIYEQYF. The CDR3 DNA sequence: TGTGCCAGCAGCTACTTACCGGGACAAATCTACGAGCAGTACTTC.

The chain links TRBV9 to TRBJ1-2; D is ambiguous. The CDR3 runs to 15 residues. V gave up 4 bases and J gave up 0 bases, with 13 bases separating them. Germline CDR1 SGDLS, CDR2 YYNGEE. CDR3 coding DNA: TGTGCCAGCAGCTCGCGGGGAGGAGCTAACTATGGCTACACCTTC. It specifies CASSSRGGANYGYTF.

The sample holds one count of this clone. The chain's CDR3 is CASSVDRNNYGYTF. In DNA form, the CDR3 reads TGTGCCAGCAGTGTTGACCGGAATAACTATGGCTACACCTTC. The genes are TRBV27 and TRBJ1-2; D unclear. The CDR3 extends over 14 amino acids. Trimming cost V 5 bases and J 1 base, with 11 bases left between them. Germline V gene sequence: CDR1 MNHEY, CDR2 SMNVEV (reference sequence).

The V gene is TRBV27, the J gene TRBJ1-4, with 10 bases aligning to TRBD1. CDR3 length: 14 residues. With V trimmed by 4 bases and J by 6 bases, 2 bases remained unmatched. CDR1 and CDR2 from the germline V gene are MNHEY and SMNVEV (reference sequence). The chain's CDR3 is CASSYGTGDEKLFF. The CDR3 nucleotides read TGTGCCAGCAGTTACGGGACAGGGGATGAAAAACTGTTTTTT. The entire variable domain, with the rest obtained from reference TRBV27 and TRBJ1-4, is as follows: EAQVTQNPRYLITVTGKKLTVTCSQNMNHEYMSWYRQDPGLGLRQIYYSMNVEVTDKGDVPEGYKVSRKEKRNFPLILESPSPNQTSLYFCASSYGTGDEKLFFGSGTQLSVL.

The V gene is TRBV18, the J gene TRBJ2-7; possibly TRBD1 for D (7 bases). V gave up 0 bases and J gave up 1 base, with 10 bases separating them. The CDR3 covers 15 residues. Germline V lookup: CDR1 KGHSH, CDR2 LQKENI. Written as DNA, the CDR3 is TGTGCCAGCTCACCACCCCCAGGGGGGTCCTACGAGCAGTACTTC. Its translation: CASSPPPGGSYEQYF.

The sample holds one count of this clone. V usage is TRBV27 and J usage is TRBJ2-7; D possibly matches TRBD1 or TRBD2 (5 bases each). V lost 6 bases and J lost 4, with 16 bases in between. Germline values: CDR1 MNHEY, CDR2 SMNVEV (reference sequence). The CDR3 totals 14 residues. CDR3 coding DNA: TGTGCCAGCAGCCGAGACCGGGACCTTTACGAGCAGTACTTC. As protein: CASSRDRDLYEQYF.

The chain employs TRBV4-2 and TRBJ1-5; D is undetermined. The CDR3 is 15 residues long. Germline CDR1 LGHNA, CDR2 YNFKEQ. The V gene lost 1 base and the J gene lost 4 bases, with 11 bases spanning the gap. This chain's CDR3 is CASSQVIGGNQPQHF. The CDR3 DNA sequence: TGTGCCAGCAGCCAAGTTATAGGAGGAAATCAGCCCCAGCATTTT.

The rearrangement links TRBV27 to TRBJ1-5; D ambiguous. The CDR3 is 14 amino acids. The germline gives CDR1 MNHEY, CDR2 SMNVEV (reference sequence). Trimming removed 3 bases from V and 4 bases from J, with 10 bases in between. For the CDR3, the DNA is TGTGCCAGCAGTTTGGCGGCCGCTAATCAGCCCCAGCATTTT. It yields the protein CASSLAAANQPQHF.

V and J are TRBV5-1 and TRBJ1-1, with 7 bases matching TRBD1. The germline CDR1 and CDR2 sequences are SGHRS and YFSETQ. V was pared by 4 bases and J by 1 base, with 4 bases of the junction left unmatched. The length of the CDR3 is 14 residues. For the CDR3, the DNA is TGCGCCAGCAGCCAGGACAGGAGGAACACTGAAGCTTTCTTT. Residues: CASSQDRRNTEAFF.

This clone is a singleton in its sample. CDR3 bases: TGCGCCAGCAGCATAGGACAGGGGCTCACCTACGAGCAGTACTTC. Encoded protein: CASSIGQGLTYEQYF. The chain employs TRBV5-1 and TRBJ2-7; 9 bases are shared with TRBD1. Germline V gene sequence: CDR1 SGHRS, CDR2 YFSETQ. This CDR3 has 15 amino acids. Trimming removed 4 bases from V and 2 bases from J; junction bases left unmatched: 7.

The chain recombines TRBV11-2 with TRBJ2-7; tentatively, D is TRBD1 (5 bases). The CDR3 is 13 residues long. The germline V and J ends were trimmed by 1 base and 3 bases, with 7 bases remaining between them. The germline V gene has CDR1 SGHAT and CDR2 FQNNGV. The CDR3 DNA reads as TGTGCCAGCAGCTTAGGACAGAACTACGAGCAGTACTTC. Translating it yields CASSLGQNYEQYF.

Only one count was recorded for this clone. The CDR3 coding sequence is TGTGCCAGCAGTTTCCCATGGATGGCCTACGAGCAGTACTTC. It specifies CASSFPWMAYEQYF. This chain connects TRBV28 to TRBJ2-7, with no clear D. The V end lost 3 bases, the J end lost 2 bases, and 11 bases lay between the germline ends. In germline, CDR1 is MDHEN, CDR2 SYDVKM. This CDR3 contains 14 residues.

The V call is TRBV11-2, the J call TRBJ2-3, with no clear D. CDR1 and CDR2 (germline): SGHAT, FQNNGV. The CDR3 covers 13 residues. Trimming pared 5 bases from V and 1 base from J, leaving 7 bases between. The CDR3 DNA sequence: TGTGCCAGCAGCCCCGGCCGCACAGATACGCAGTATTTT. Its translation is CASSPGRTDTQYF.

V and J are TRBV18 and TRBJ1-1; 7 bases match TRBD1. V lost 0 bases to trimming and J lost 0 bases; unmatched junction nucleotides: 4. Germline lookup yields CDR1 KGHSH and CDR2 LQKENI. The CDR3 has 16 residues. CDR3 sequence reads: CASSPPSGQLNTEAFF. The DNA of the CDR3 is TGTGCCAGCTCACCACCCTCGGGACAGCTGAACACTGAAGCTTTCTTT.

V usage is TRBV4-3 and J usage is TRBJ1-1; D possibly corresponds to TRBD1 (5 bases). There are 13 residues in the CDR3. Germline assignment: CDR1 LGHNA and CDR2 YSLEER. V dropped 4 bases and J dropped 2 bases, with 8 bases sitting between them. CDR3 DNA: TGCGCCAGCAGCCGGGGGTCCAACACTGAAGCTTTCTTT. Translation: CASSRGSNTEAFF.

This clone was seen only once. This CDR3 reads CASSISGGRRETQYF. CDR3 DNA: TGTGCCAGCAGTATTAGCGGGGGGCGCCGGGAGACCCAGTACTTC. The genes are TRBV28 and TRBJ2-5; 10 bases are a match to TRBD2. The CDR3 is 15 amino acids. The germline gives CDR1 MDHEN, CDR2 SYDVKM. V gave up 5 bases and J gave up 5 bases; unmatched junction bases: 8.

This clone was seen just once. The CDR3 sequence is CASSSPGQGSYEQYF. CDR3 nucleotides: TGCGCCAGCAGTTCCCCGGGACAGGGTTCTTACGAGCAGTACTTC. This chain links TRBV4-1 with TRBJ2-7; 9 bases are a match to TRBD1. The CDR3 is 15 amino acids. Germline V gives CDR1 MGHRA, CDR2 YSYEKL. Trimming cost V 6 bases and J 4 bases; bases outside gene matches: 10.

V usage is TRBV21-1 and J usage is TRBJ2-2; the D segment call TRBD1 is taken from the table without a DNA check. TRBV21-1 is a documented pseudogene. The CDR3 is made up of 15 amino acids. CDR3 coding DNA: TGTGCCAGCCATCAGGGGGACAGGGGAGCCGGGGAGCTGTTTTTT. Protein sequence: CASHQGDRGAGELFF.

V usage is TRBV29-1 and J usage is TRBJ2-5; the match to TRBD2 covers 11 bases. The CDR3 extends over 15 amino acids. Germline values: CDR1 SQVTM, CDR2 ANQGSEA. With 5 bases clipped from V and 7 bases from J, the junction kept 12 bases outside the gene matches. The CDR3 region has the DNA TGCAGCGTTAGCCCAACCGGGACTAGCGGTGGGACCCAGTACTTC. The encoded protein is CSVSPTGTSGGTQYF.

J is TRBJ2-2 and V is TRBV2; possibly TRBD1 for D (6 bases). V dropped 9 bases and J dropped 1 base, with 12 bases sitting between them. CDR1 and CDR2 from the germline V gene are SNHLY and FYNNEI. CDR3 length equals 14 residues. The CDR3 spells CASRTEMNTGELFF. The CDR3 nucleotides read TGTGCCAGTCGGACAGAGATGAACACCGGGGAGCTGTTTTTT.

J is TRBJ2-7 and V is TRBV6-1; D remains ambiguous. Trimming pared 2 bases from V and 2 bases from J, leaving 10 bases between. Germline V gives CDR1 MNHNS, CDR2 SASEGT. This CDR3 is 14 amino acids long. CDR3 loop: CASSESGTTYEQYF. The CDR3 nucleotides read TGTGCCAGCAGTGAATCCGGAACCACCTACGAGCAGTACTTC.